These 25 T cell receptor beta chains originate from one sample sequenced in a study of T cell repertoires in cytomegalovirus infection. TCRdb re-derived calls from the reads in MiXCR, one entry per CDR3 protein. The repertoire holds some 250,000 distinct CDR3 sequences, approximately 10% seen once, with less than 15% in the top ten. The sample consisted of PBMCs. Source of these receptors: a human donor in good health (CMV status not recorded). Some clones in this sample may be carry-over from other donors' samples.

Many counts were recorded for this clonotype. The chain carries TRBV7-3 and TRBJ2-3; 8 bases match TRBD2. J gave up 3 bases and V 0 bases, and 5 bases lay outside the gene matches. The CDR3 runs to 16 residues. The V gene's germline CDR1 is SGHTA and CDR2 FQGTGA. CDR3 DNA: TGTGCCAGCAGCTTAACAGGAACTAGCGGAACAGATACGCAGTATTTT. This sequence encodes CASSLTGTSGTDTQYF.

The sample holds many counts of this clonotype. The chain joins TRBV6-1 to TRBJ2-1, with TRBD1 as a possible D gene (5 bases). The CDR3 loop spans 16 amino acids. V was shortened by 5 bases and J by 4 bases, with 18 bases between the two germline ends. From germline, CDR1 is MNHNS and CDR2 SASEGT. The CDR3 region has the DNA TGTGCCAGCAGTTCCGATTTAGGACAAATGTACAATGAGCAGTTCTTC. Translating gives CASSSDLGQMYNEQFF.

This chain links TRBV20-1 with TRBJ2-5; TRBD1 or TRBD2 may be the D gene (5 bases each). This CDR3 has 15 amino acids. Germline V gene lookup returns CDR1 DFQATT and CDR2 SNEGSKA (reference sequence). The V end lost 0 bases, the J end lost 0 bases, and 11 bases lay between the germline ends. The CDR3 nucleotides read TGCAGTGCTAGAGACGGGGCCCTGTACCAAGAGACCCAGTACTTC. This gives the protein CSARDGALYQETQYF.

This clonotype was observed many times. V gene TRBV7-2 combines with J gene TRBJ1-2; 7 bases are a match to TRBD1. Looked up from germline, CDR1 is SGHTA and CDR2 is FQGNSA. V was clipped by 5 bases and J by 8 bases; unmatched bases: 11. The CDR3 is 14 residues long. CDR3 bases: TGTGCCAGCAGCACTAATACAGGGGCGGGGGGCTACACCTTC. It yields the protein CASSTNTGAGGYTF.

This clonotype appeared many times. The chain employs TRBV7-2 and TRBJ2-5; 15 bases align to TRBD2. The CDR3 runs to 16 residues. J gave up 4 bases and V 5 bases, and 5 bases lay outside the gene matches. Germline loops: CDR1 SGHTA, CDR2 FQGNSA. This chain's CDR3 is CASSLGLAGGRETQYF. The DNA of the CDR3 is TGTGCCAGCAGCCTCGGACTAGCGGGAGGGCGAGAGACCCAGTACTTC.

The chain couples TRBV5-4 to TRBJ2-5; 11 positions match TRBD2. Germline V gene sequence: CDR1 SGHNT, CDR2 YYREEE (reference sequence). CDR3 length: 16 residues. V dropped 2 bases and J dropped 1; count of bases not matched to a gene: 4. CDR3 sequence reads: CASSFIAGGGQETQYF. DNA of the CDR3: TGTGCCAGCAGCTTCATAGCGGGGGGGGGCCAAGAGACCCAGTACTTC.

The rearrangement joins TRBV11-3 to TRBJ2-3; 8 nucleotides align to TRBD2. The ends lost 8 bases at V and 8 bases at J; junction bases unmatched: 12. This CDR3 region has 14 residues. The germline CDR1 and CDR2 sequences are SGHNT and YENEEA. The CDR3 coding sequence is TGTGCCAGCCAAGCGGGGGCCGGAGATACTACGCAGTATTTT. It codes for CASQAGAGDTTQYF. Full variable domain (outside the CDR3, taken from reference TRBV11-3 and TRBJ2-3): EAGVVQSPRYKIIEKKQPVAFWCNPISGHNTLYWYLQNLGQGPELLIRYENEEAVDDSQLPKDRFSAERLKGVDSTLKIQPAELGDSAVYLCASQAGAGDTTQYFGPGTRLTVL.

This clonotype was recorded many times. The rearrangement links TRBV7-2 to TRBJ2-3, with D hard to call. CDR1 SGHTA and CDR2 FQGNSA come from the germline V gene. The V end lost 5 bases, the J end lost 1 base, and 7 bases lay between the germline ends. CDR3 size: 13 residues. As DNA, the CDR3 is TGTGCCAGCAGCCCCTGGGGCACAGATACGCAGTATTTT. This translates into CASSPWGTDTQYF.

The DNA for the CDR3 is TGTGCCAGCAGTGCTCGTGGGGCGACTTACTCCACAGATACGCAGTATTTT. As protein: CASSARGATYSTDTQYF. The chain combines TRBV14 with TRBJ2-3, with a tentative D call TRBD1 (5 bases). The CDR3 contains 17 residues. Trimming shortened V by 6 bases and J by 2 bases, and 21 bases separated the two germline ends. Germline CDR1 is SGHDN and CDR2 is FVKESK.

This clonotype has just a few counts. This sequence joins TRBV12-3 or TRBV12-4 and TRBJ2-7, with D maybe TRBD1 (5 bases). V lost 7 bases and J lost 6, with 16 bases in between. The CDR3 contains 13 residues. CDR3 protein: CASTLRGNGEQYF. CDR3 nucleotides: TGTGCCAGCACCCTAAGGGGAAATGGCGAGCAGTACTTC.

This clonotype was observed at least ten times. The chain joins TRBV4-3 to TRBJ2-3, with D maybe TRBD1 (6 bases). Trimming stripped 6 bases from V and 0 bases from J, with 13 bases between. This CDR3 contains 15 residues. Germline V lookup: CDR1 LGHNA, CDR2 YSLEER. The CDR3 DNA reads as TGCGCCAGCAGACCCGGGACACCTAGCACAGATACGCAGTATTTT. This translates into CASRPGTPSTDTQYF.

This clonotype was seen ten or more times. This chain links TRBV7-2 with TRBJ2-5; 7 positions agree with TRBD1. The V gene end was trimmed by 3 bases and the J gene end by 5 bases; junction bases not matched to a gene: 12. This CDR3 has 16 amino acids. The germline V gene encodes CDR1 SGHTA and CDR2 FQGNSA. As DNA, the CDR3 is TGTGCCAGCAGCTTCCGCCGAGGGGGCCTAGGGGAGACCCAGTACTTC. Amino acids: CASSFRRGGLGETQYF.

This clonotype was seen ten or more times. This chain joins TRBV7-2 and TRBJ1-4; D is possibly TRBD1 (6 bases). This CDR3 has 14 amino acids. Per the germline V gene, CDR1 is SGHTA and CDR2 is FQGNSA. The V gene lost 4 bases and the J gene lost 6 bases, with 12 bases spanning the gap. Here the CDR3 reads CASSSQGGYEKLFF. DNA for the CDR3: TGTGCCAGCAGCTCACAGGGTGGTTATGAAAAACTGTTTTTT.

This clonotype was picked up many times. V usage is TRBV19 and J usage is TRBJ1-2, with D possibly matching TRBD1 (5 bases). The V end was cut by 2 bases, the J end by 2 bases, with 6 bases between. CDR1 is LNHDA and CDR2 is SQIVND in the germline V gene (reference sequence). This CDR3 comprises 13 residues. DNA for the CDR3: TGTGCCAGTAGTATACGGGACAACTATGGCTACACCTTC. This sequence encodes CASSIRDNYGYTF.

About this clonotype: This clone may be a read error of a much larger clone one base away. This chain connects TRBV7-2 to TRBJ1-2, with 10 bases aligning to TRBD1. Germline CDR1 and CDR2: SGHTA and FQGNSA. There are 15 residues in the CDR3. DNA of the CDR3: TGTGCCAGCAGCTCCGCCCGGGACAGGGGCAATGGCTACATCTTC. This codes for CASSSARDRGNGYIF.

This clonotype was found a few times. The chain's CDR3 is CASSSGTGGFNSYEQYF. CDR3 DNA: TGTGCCAGCAGCTCCGGGACAGGGGGCTTCAACTCCTACGAGCAGTACTTC. This chain uses TRBV7-9 with TRBJ2-7, with TRBD1 identical over 12 bases. This CDR3 is built from 17 residues. V lost 4 bases to trimming and J lost 0 bases; unmatched junction nucleotides: 7. Germline V gene data show CDR1 as SEHNR and CDR2 as FQNEAQ (reference sequence).

On this clonotype: A much larger clone lies a single base off, so this may be a read error. The chain employs TRBV7-6 and TRBJ1-5; 7 bases match TRBD1. Germline V lookup: CDR1 SGHVS, CDR2 FNYEAQ. After removal of 7 bases from V and 5 bases from J, the junction contained 8 bases not matched to a gene. The CDR3 totals 14 residues. CDR3 sequence: CASNSTGRDQPQHF. CDR3 DNA sequence: TGTGCCAGCAACTCGACAGGGAGGGATCAGCCCCAGCATTTT.

The chain joins TRBV20-1 to TRBJ2-5; the D is unclear. Germline V gene sequence: CDR1 DFQATT, CDR2 SNEGSKA (reference sequence). CDR3 size: 12 residues. V lost 4 bases and J 1 base, leaving 7 bases between the germline ends. The chain's CDR3 is CSAMGFQETQYF. The CDR3 DNA follows: TGCAGTGCTATGGGCTTCCAAGAGACCCAGTACTTC.

The rearrangement uses TRBV5-1 and TRBJ2-3, with TRBD1 matching over 8 bases. CDR1 is SGHRS, CDR2 YFSETQ, per germline. With 6 bases clipped from V and 2 bases from J, the junction kept 8 bases outside the gene matches. CDR3 size: 15 residues. DNA of the CDR3: TGCGCCAGCATCGCCGGGACAGGCATCACAGATACGCAGTATTTT. Residues: CASIAGTGITDTQYF.

In its sample, this clonotype was seen a few times. This chain connects TRBV7-6 to TRBJ2-3; 7 bases are shared with TRBD2. Germline trimming cut 4 bases from V and 0 bases from J; bases unmatched to any gene: 4. This CDR3 contains 15 residues. Germline V gene lookup returns CDR1 SGHVS and CDR2 FNYEAQ. The chain's CDR3 is CASSSGTISTDTQYF. The CDR3 DNA reads TGTGCCAGCAGCTCCGGGACTATCAGCACAGATACGCAGTATTTT.

The chain couples TRBV7-2 to TRBJ2-7, with 16 bases matching TRBD2. Trimming took 9 bases from V and 4 from J; bases not matched to a gene: 6. Germline lookup yields CDR1 SGHTA and CDR2 FQGNSA. This CDR3 has 15 amino acids. In DNA form, the CDR3 reads TGTGCCAGTACGGGACTAGCGGGAGGGCCTTACGAGCAGTACTTC. The encoded protein is CASTGLAGGPYEQYF.

Remarks on this clonotype: Possible read error: a much larger clone is one base away. The rearrangement links TRBV6-6 to TRBJ2-7; D gene unclear. Per the germline V gene, CDR1 is MNHNY and CDR2 is SVGAGI (reference sequence). This CDR3 is built from 11 residues. Trimming shortened V by 6 bases and J by 5 bases, and 8 bases separated the two germline ends. The CDR3 loop reads CASSPKNEQYF. The CDR3 DNA follows: TGTGCCAGCAGCCCCAAGAACGAGCAGTACTTC.

V gene TRBV25-1 combines with J gene TRBJ2-7; D could derive from TRBD1 or TRBD2 (6 bases each). Trimming took off 2 bases at V and 10 bases at J, with 15 bases between the two ends. There are 13 residues in the CDR3. Germline V gene lookup returns CDR1 MGHDK and CDR2 SYGVNS. The CDR3 protein is CASSEPPTGAQYF. Written as DNA, the CDR3 is TGTGCCAGCAGTGAACCCCCCACGGGGGCTCAGTACTTC.

This clonotype was counted ten times or more. The CDR3 protein is CASSEGGTGGHEQYF. CDR3 nucleotides: TGTGCCAGCAGTGAAGGAGGGACCGGGGGGCACGAGCAGTACTTC. The rearrangement joins TRBV25-1 to TRBJ2-7; a weak D match, TRBD2 (7 bases). CDR3 length: 15 residues. Germline values: CDR1 MGHDK, CDR2 SYGVNS. V was clipped by 2 bases and J by 5 bases, with 16 bases between them.

This clonotype was observed many times. The chain has TRBV7-8 and TRBJ2-5; TRBD2 aligns across 9 bases. V lost 0 bases to trimming and J lost 6 bases; unmatched junction nucleotides: 14. This CDR3 has 18 residues. The V gene's germline CDR1 is SGHVS and CDR2 FQNEAQ. The chain's CDR3 is CASSLAGGRLAALKTQYF. CDR3 sequence (DNA): TGTGCCAGCAGCTTAGCTGGGGGGAGACTAGCGGCTTTAAAGACCCAGTACTTC.